These T cell receptor beta chains were read from a single sample in a study of T cell changes during pregnancy in multiple sclerosis. Assay: immunoSEQ multiplex PCR; the TCRdb copy retains only in-frame clones and omits some. The sample lists 70,000 to 95,000 clones, over 80% occurring once. The specimen comprised peripheral blood, sampled in the first trimester of pregnancy. The receptors stem from a female donor with multiple sclerosis, enrolled in a pregnancy study. The CDR3 runs from the conserved cysteine through the conserved F or W. The order of the fields is D gene, J gene, clone size, V gene, CDR3 protein, CDR3 DNA. D genes are given only for firm matches. A clone size is listed for some rows: how often the clone was seen (once, few, many), or a class if it is expanded.

d_call: -; j_call: TRBJ2-2; clone_size: -; v_call: TRBV21-1; cdr3_aa: CASSPHCGGATLGELFF; cdr3_nt: TGTGCCAGCAGCCCCCACTGCGGGGGCGCGACACTCGGGGAGCTGTTTTTT
d_call: -; j_call: TRBJ1-3; clone_size: once; v_call: TRBV9; cdr3_aa: CASSVGTGEQLYF; cdr3_nt: TGTGCCAGCAGCGTAGGTACAGGCGAACAGTTATATTTT
d_call: -; j_call: TRBJ2-2; clone_size: -; v_call: TRBV28; cdr3_aa: CASSFPPSGTGELFF; cdr3_nt: TGTGCCAGCAGTTTTCCCCCCTCGGGAACCGGGGAGCTGTTTTTT
d_call: -; j_call: TRBJ1-1; clone_size: -; v_call: TRBV6-1; cdr3_aa: CASSSGSRTEAFF; cdr3_nt: TGTGCCAGCAGTAGCGGGAGTAGGACTGAAGCTTTCTTT
d_call: TRBD1; j_call: TRBJ2-3; clone_size: once; v_call: TRBV5-6; cdr3_aa: CASSLAGKGAVGDTQYF; cdr3_nt: TGTGCCAGCAGCTTGGCCGGGAAGGGGGCGGTGGGAGATACGCAGTATTTT
d_call: TRBD1; j_call: TRBJ1-2; clone_size: -; v_call: TRBV15; cdr3_aa: CATSRDLGQQSYGYTF; cdr3_nt: TGTGCCACCAGCAGAGATTTGGGACAGCAAAGTTATGGCTACACCTTC
d_call: -; j_call: TRBJ2-7; clone_size: -; v_call: TRBV19; cdr3_aa: CASSRAGGHYEQYF; cdr3_nt: TGTGCCAGTAGTCGAGCGGGCGGCCACTACGAGCAGTACTTC
d_call: -; j_call: TRBJ1-3; clone_size: -; v_call: TRBV5-1; cdr3_aa: CASSWAGSRNTIYF; cdr3_nt: TGCGCCAGCAGCTGGGCGGGCAGCAGAAACACCATATATTTT
d_call: -; j_call: TRBJ2-7; clone_size: -; v_call: TRBV6-1; cdr3_aa: CASSVREGGEQYF; cdr3_nt: TGTGCCAGCAGTGTCAGGGAAGGGGGCGAGCAGTACTTC
d_call: -; j_call: TRBJ1-2; clone_size: -; v_call: TRBV19; cdr3_aa: CASSSTGKYGYTF; cdr3_nt: TGTGCCAGTTCCTCGACAGGCAAATATGGCTACACCTTC
d_call: TRBD2; j_call: TRBJ2-5; clone_size: -; v_call: TRBV13; cdr3_aa: CASSLGTSGGAETQYF; cdr3_nt: TGTGCCAGCAGCCTAGGGACTAGCGGGGGGGCGGAGACCCAGTACTTC
d_call: TRBD2; j_call: TRBJ2-7; clone_size: -; v_call: TRBV5-5; cdr3_aa: CASSQTGTSRYEQYF; cdr3_nt: TGTGCCAGCAGCCAAACCGGGACTAGTCGCTACGAGCAGTACTTC
d_call: -; j_call: TRBJ1-2; clone_size: -; v_call: TRBV5-5; cdr3_aa: CASSSLVGNGAPYGYTF; cdr3_nt: TGTGCCAGCAGCTCATTGGTGGGTAATGGGGCCCCCTATGGCTACACCTTC
d_call: TRBD1; j_call: TRBJ2-2; clone_size: -; v_call: TRBV13; cdr3_aa: CASSFGTGANTGELFF; cdr3_nt: TGTGCCAGCAGCTTTGGGACAGGGGCGAACACCGGGGAGCTGTTTTTT
d_call: TRBD1; j_call: TRBJ1-2; clone_size: -; v_call: TRBV27; cdr3_aa: CASSDRGDGYTF; cdr3_nt: TGTGCCAGCAGTGACAGGGGTGATGGCTACACCTTC
d_call: TRBD2; j_call: TRBJ2-1; clone_size: -; v_call: TRBV6-5; cdr3_aa: CASSYSLSGGYNEQFF; cdr3_nt: TGTGCCAGCAGTTACTCACTTAGCGGGGGTTACAATGAGCAGTTCTTC
d_call: TRBD2; j_call: TRBJ2-7; clone_size: -; v_call: TRBV5-3; cdr3_aa: CARSLVRASGVYEQYF; cdr3_nt: TGTGCCAGAAGCTTGGTTAGGGCTAGCGGGGTCTACGAGCAGTACTTC
d_call: TRBD1; j_call: TRBJ1-6; clone_size: -; v_call: TRBV2; cdr3_aa: CASYIPRQGLVNSPLHF; cdr3_nt: TGTGCCAGTTATATCCCCCGACAGGGGCTTGTTAATTCACCCCTCCACTTT
d_call: TRBD1; j_call: TRBJ1-5; clone_size: -; v_call: TRBV6-5; cdr3_aa: CASRGQGAQPQHF; cdr3_nt: TGTGCCAGCAGGGGGCAGGGGGCCCAGCCCCAGCATTTT
d_call: -; j_call: TRBJ2-5; clone_size: -; v_call: TRBV6-1; cdr3_aa: CASSAQPGGQETQYF; cdr3_nt: TGTGCCAGCAGTGCCCAGCCGGGTGGGCAAGAGACCCAGTACTTC
d_call: -; j_call: TRBJ2-2; clone_size: -; v_call: TRBV18; cdr3_aa: CASSRTLVGGPGELFF; cdr3_nt: TGTGCCAGCTCACGGACCTTGGTCGGGGGACCCGGGGAGCTGTTTTTT
d_call: -; j_call: TRBJ2-3; clone_size: -; v_call: TRBV20-1; cdr3_aa: CSAILIDTQYF; cdr3_nt: TGCAGTGCTATCCTTATAGATACGCAGTATTTT